Presented here are 25 T cell receptor beta chains from one specimen sequenced in a study of metastatic and nonmetastatic thyroid tumors. TCRdb re-processed the PCR reads through MiXCR. The sample carries approximately 20,000 clones, roughly a fifth recorded once. Prior to thyroid surgery, none of the patients had received any treatment. What was sequenced was tumor tissue. The source of these receptors is a female donor with papillary thyroid cancer or a benign thyroid nodule (not recorded which). Some clones in this sample may be carry-over from other donors' samples.

In this sample, this clone is medium-sized. The V call is TRBV30, the J call TRBJ2-7, with 10 positions matching TRBD2. The V segment lost 2 bases and the J segment 0 bases; nucleotides outside the gene matches: 10. CDR1 and CDR2 from the germline V gene are GTSNPN and SVGIG (reference sequence). This CDR3 region has 17 residues. The CDR3, as DNA: TGTGCCTGGAGTCCAAATCCCGGGACTAGCGCCTCCTACGAGCAGTACTTC. This translates into CAWSPNPGTSASYEQYF. The full variable domain, with the rest looked up from reference TRBV30 and TRBJ2-7, is SQTIHQWPATLVQPVGSPLSLECTVEGTSNPNLYWYRQAAGRGLQLLFYSVGIGQISSEVPQNLSASRPQDRQFILSSKKLLLSDSGFYLCAWSPNPGTSASYEQYFGPGTRLTVT.

V is TRBV30 and J is TRBJ2-7; 11 bases fit TRBD2. Germline CDR1 GTSNPN, CDR2 SVGIG (reference sequence). J was trimmed by 3 bases and V by 3 bases; bases with no gene match: 7. The CDR3 has 15 amino acids. This chain's CDR3 is CAWSQPGLADYEQYF. CDR3 DNA sequence: TGTGCCTGGAGCCAACCGGGACTAGCGGACTACGAGCAGTACTTC.

V is TRBV30 and J is TRBJ2-7, with 9 bases that match TRBD2. After removal of 8 bases from V and 0 bases from J, the junction contained 5 bases not matched to a gene. The V gene's germline CDR1 is GTSNPN and CDR2 SVGIG (reference sequence). The CDR3 length is 13 residues. CDR3: CARAGGDSYEQYF. In DNA, the CDR3 is TGTGCCCGGGCGGGGGGGGACTCCTACGAGCAGTACTTC.

The chain couples TRBV7-2 to TRBJ2-1, with 8 bases fitting TRBD2. The CDR3 covers 16 residues. Germline V gives CDR1 SGHTA, CDR2 FQGNSA. With 5 bases clipped from V and 9 bases from J, the junction kept 15 bases outside the gene matches. The CDR3 bases are TGTGCCAGCAGCACTAGCGGAGTTAGCGGGATAGGTGAGCAGTTCTTC. It specifies CASSTSGVSGIGEQFF. The variable domain in full, completed from reference TRBV7-2 and TRBJ2-1, reads GAGVSQSPSNKVTEKGKDVELRCDPISGHTALYWYRQSLGQGLEFLIYFQGNSAPDKSGLPSDRFSAERTGGSVSTLTIQRTQQEDSAVYLCASSTSGVSGIGEQFFGPGTRLTVL.

J is TRBJ2-1 and V is TRBV7-2; no definite D call. The CDR3 spans 15 residues. Between the trimmed V and J ends, which lost 0 bases and 1 base, there was a span of 7 bases. CDR1 is SGHTA and CDR2 is FQGNSA in the germline V gene. The CDR3 spells CASSLASRSYNEQFF. The DNA for the CDR3 is TGTGCCAGCAGCTTAGCGTCCCGATCCTACAATGAGCAGTTCTTC.

This clone was seen a few times. The chain employs TRBV28 and TRBJ1-4, with 7 bases identical to TRBD1. The germline V gene has CDR1 MDHEN and CDR2 SYDVKM. The V and J ends lost 5 bases and 6 bases, in that order; junction bases with no gene match: 9. The CDR3 extends over 15 amino acids. CDR3: CASSTIGTEYEKLFF. The CDR3, as DNA: TGTGCCAGCAGTACGATCGGGACAGAGTATGAAAAACTGTTTTTT. The entire variable domain, with the rest obtained from reference TRBV28 and TRBJ1-4, is as follows: DVKVTQSSRYLVKRTGEKVFLECVQDMDHENMFWYRQDPGLGLRLIYFSYDVKMKEKGDIPEGYSVSREKKERFSLILESASTNQTSMYLCASSTIGTEYEKLFFGSGTQLSVL.

This clone has at least ten counts. V and J are TRBV6-1 and TRBJ2-7; D is ambiguous. CDR1 and CDR2 from the germline V gene are MNHNS and SASEGT. Trimming removed 3 bases from V and 3 bases from J, with 6 bases in between. The CDR3 has 12 amino acids. The CDR3 loop reads CASSDSFYEQYF. The CDR3 coding sequence is TGTGCCAGCAGTGATAGCTTCTACGAGCAGTACTTC.

This clone is labeled as large. This chain connects TRBV9 to TRBJ2-7, with TRBD2 as a possible D gene (6 bases). In germline, CDR1 is SGDLS, CDR2 YYNGEE. V lost 0 bases to trimming and J lost 3 bases, with 13 bases between them. The CDR3 sequence is 15 residues long. CDR3 nucleotides: TGTGCCAGCAGCGTAGATGGAGGGACGAACTACGAGCAGTACTTC. Amino acid sequence: CASSVDGGTNYEQYF.

This clone was picked up a small number of times. The chain combines TRBV6-1 with TRBJ1-5; D unresolved. This CDR3 spans 14 amino acids. V gave up 2 bases and J gave up 7 bases, with 12 bases separating them. Germline lookup yields CDR1 MNHNS and CDR2 SASEGT. The CDR3 sequence is CASSEIRSGQPQHF. CDR3 DNA sequence: TGTGCCAGCAGTGAAATAAGGTCGGGACAGCCCCAGCATTTT.

This clone showed up just a few times. The chain is built from TRBV15 and TRBJ1-5, with D maybe TRBD1 (5 bases). V lost 6 bases and J lost 6, with 18 bases in between. From germline, CDR1 is LNHNV and CDR2 YYDKDF (reference sequence). This CDR3 has 15 amino acids. CDR3 bases: TGTGCCACCAGTAAAGCGGGACGGCCCAGTCAGCCCCAGCATTTT. Residues: CATSKAGRPSQPQHF.

This clone was recorded at least ten times. This sequence joins TRBV10-1 and TRBJ1-1; D is uncertain. CDR3 length: 13 residues. The germline CDR1 and CDR2 sequences are WNHNN and SYGVQD (reference sequence). Deletions cut 5 bases from V and 4 bases from J, with 11 bases between. CDR3 DNA: TGCGCCAGCAGTAACCCCTGGAGCACTGAAGCTTTCTTT. Its protein product is CASSNPWSTEAFF.

The chain uses TRBV5-1 and TRBJ2-7; 11 nucleotides agree with TRBD2. Germline lookup yields CDR1 SGHRS and CDR2 YFSETQ. Unmatched junction bases numbered 9, after V lost 0 bases and J lost 1 base. The CDR3 extends over 18 amino acids. The CDR3 reads CASSLDISGRAWSYEQYF. The CDR3 region has the DNA TGCGCCAGCAGCTTGGATATTAGCGGGAGGGCTTGGTCCTACGAGCAGTACTTC.

The V call is TRBV7-2, the J call TRBJ2-7, with a weak D call TRBD2 (5 bases). Germline CDR1 SGHTA, CDR2 FQGNSA. This CDR3 comprises 15 residues. V shed 5 bases and J shed 0 bases, with 14 bases lying between them. The CDR3, as DNA: TGTGCCAGCAGCCCCTCCCGCGGGCCCTCCTACGAGCAGTACTTC. Its translation is CASSPSRGPSYEQYF.

This chain links TRBV11-1 with TRBJ2-2; 8 nucleotides align to TRBD2. Germline assignment: CDR1 SGHAT and CDR2 FQDESV (reference sequence). J gave up 0 bases and V 5 bases, and 5 bases lay outside the gene matches. The CDR3 sequence is 16 residues long. The CDR3 spells CASSPRAGANTGELFF. The CDR3 nucleotides are TGTGCCAGCAGCCCTAGAGCGGGAGCGAACACCGGGGAGCTGTTTTTT.

V gene TRBV29-1 combines with J gene TRBJ2-7; TRBD1 matches 10 bases. This CDR3 is built from 13 residues. Trimming at V came to 4 bases and at J to 2 bases, leaving 2 bases not matched to a gene. Looked up from germline, CDR1 is SQVTM and CDR2 is ANQGSEA. The CDR3 spells CSVGGTGAYEQYF. For the CDR3, the DNA is TGCAGCGTTGGGGGGACAGGGGCCTACGAGCAGTACTTC.

This clone has ten or more counts. The V and J genes are TRBV14 and TRBJ1-2, with 7 positions matching TRBD1. Germline CDR1 reads SGHDN; CDR2 reads FVKESK. The CDR3 runs to 17 residues. V gave up 5 bases and J gave up 0 bases; unmatched junction bases: 12. CDR3 amino acids: CASSYTLGTVTNYGYTF. The CDR3 DNA reads TGTGCCAGCAGCTATACGCTCGGGACAGTTACTAACTATGGCTACACCTTC.

By its share, this clone is medium-sized. V is TRBV20-1 and J is TRBJ2-4; 10 bases fit TRBD2. Germline CDR1 reads DFQATT; CDR2 reads SNEGSKA (reference sequence). This CDR3 has 18 amino acids. Trimming cost V 5 bases and J 0 bases; bases outside gene matches: 13. CDR3 region: CSAGRLRTSGLAKNIQYF. The CDR3 nucleotides are TGCAGTGCTGGAAGACTCCGGACTAGCGGATTAGCCAAAAACATTCAGTACTTC.

Many counts were recorded for this clone. The chain recombines TRBV12-3 or TRBV12-4 with TRBJ2-5; D uncertain. V shed 1 base and J shed 4 bases, with 7 bases lying between them. The CDR3 extends over 13 amino acids. CDR3 amino acids: CASSLGGGETQYF. The CDR3 region has the DNA TGTGCCAGCAGTTTAGGCGGTGGAGAGACCCAGTACTTC.

The chain recombines TRBV12-3 or TRBV12-4 with TRBJ2-6; D gene uncertain. The CDR3 sequence is 14 residues long. V dropped 7 bases and J dropped 2 bases, with 9 bases sitting between them. The CDR3: CASIDRTGANVLTF. The CDR3, as DNA: TGTGCCAGCATTGATAGGACTGGGGCCAACGTCCTGACTTTC.

This clone was picked up many times. The chain has TRBV29-1 and TRBJ1-2, with D tentatively TRBD1 (6 bases). Trimming shortened V by 7 bases and J by 2 bases, and 11 bases separated the two germline ends. This CDR3 is built from 12 residues. The germline gives CDR1 SQVTM, CDR2 ANQGSEA. CDR3 amino acids: CSAGQPNYGYTF. As DNA, the CDR3 is TGCAGCGCCGGACAGCCGAACTATGGCTACACCTTC.

At least ten counts were recorded for this clone. The rearrangement joins TRBV4-1 to TRBJ2-2; D is unclear. The CDR3 runs 13 residues. Germline V CDR1 and CDR2: MGHRA, YSYEKL. The ends were cut back, 3 bases at V and 8 bases at J, with 10 bases in the middle. CDR3 in DNA: TGCGCCAGCAGCCACCACGGCTCTGGGGAGCTGTTTTTT. Translating gives CASSHHGSGELFF.

About this clone itself: A single base separates this from a much larger clone, so it may be a read error. V gene TRBV9 combines with J gene TRBJ2-2; D not resolved. From germline, CDR1 is SGDLS and CDR2 YYNGEE. Between the trimmed V and J ends, which lost 4 bases and 3 bases, there was a span of 7 bases. The CDR3 covers 13 residues. The CDR3 spells CASSISDTGELFF. The CDR3 DNA follows: TGTGCCAGCAGCATATCCGACACCGGGGAGCTGTTTTTT.

V gene TRBV20-1 combines with J gene TRBJ1-2, with TRBD1 as a possible D gene (6 bases). The V gene's germline CDR1 is DFQATT and CDR2 SNEGSKA (reference sequence). The CDR3 loop spans 17 amino acids. V was cut by 5 bases and J by 1 base, with 23 bases left in between. The CDR3, as DNA: TGCAGTGCTCTCGGCTCGGGGGCGCAAGGAAATAACTATGGCTACACCTTC. It codes for CSALGSGAQGNNYGYTF.

In its sample, this clone is medium-sized. The chain combines TRBV20-1 with TRBJ2-6, with D perhaps TRBD2 (5 bases). V lost 0 bases and J 3 bases, leaving 6 bases between the germline ends. CDR3 size: 14 residues. Germline CDR1 reads DFQATT; CDR2 reads SNEGSKA (reference sequence). The DNA of the CDR3 is TGCAGTGCTAGAGAAGCGGTTGGGGCCAACGTCCTGACTTTC. It translates to CSAREAVGANVLTF.

This clone occurred many times. This sequence may be a read error, since a much larger clone differs from it by one base. The final CDR3 position lacks the conserved phenylalanine or tryptophan, pointing to a likely read error. The CDR3 loop is CATGFGALGYTL. The CDR3 DNA reads as TGTGCCACCGGGTTCGGGGCCCTTGGCTACACCCTC. V gene TRBV15 combines with J gene TRBJ1-2; D is possibly TRBD1 (5 bases). This CDR3 spans 12 amino acids. Germline CDR1 reads LNHNV; CDR2 reads YYDKDF (reference sequence). V was clipped by 8 bases and J by 7 bases, with 14 bases between them.